This T cell receptor beta chain comes out of a study of cytomegalovirus exposure and HLA in healthy donors. Across the whole study: Some 90 million unique TCRs from HLA-typed donors were held in an early data release.

Study-wide results and limits: Most TCRs appeared rarely, but some public TCRs recurred in many donors. TCR beta V- and J-gene trimming was later associated with a missense DCLRE1C variant. It was around 160 TCR beta chains that were listed as cytomegalovirus-associated.

The CDR3 is made up of 15 amino acids. Germline CDR1 is SGHRS and CDR2 is YFSETQ. Trimming cost V 4 bases and J 5 bases, with 16 bases left between them. Concerning this clone: The antigen remains unidentified.

The primer mix had 60 Vbeta and 13 Jbeta primers. Assay: immunoSEQ multiplex PCR; the TCRdb copy retains only in-frame clones and omits some. The sample lists over 120,000 clones, around two thirds occurring once. This TCR came from a woman in her sixties in good health and CMV-seropositive. The sample taken for sequencing was PBMCs. The V gene is TRBV5-1, the J gene TRBJ1-5; D gene ambiguous. The CDR3 nucleotides are TGCGCCAGCAGCCGAACTGGGATGGGAGATCAGCCCCAGCATTTT. This sequence encodes CASSRTGMGDQPQHF.